What follows are 20 T cell receptor beta chains derived from one specimen sequenced in a study of shared clonotypes between healthy human individuals. Produced via immunoSEQ multiplex PCR; TCRdb's table is partial and in-frame only. The top ten clones hold 1.5% to 2% of a sample with hundreds of thousands of clones, less than 80% of them seen once. The specimen sequenced was memory CD4+ T cells sorted from blood. Stated subset: CD45RA-negative fraction. The receptors were sampled from a woman aged 25 to 39 in good health.

This clone was seen more than once but under ten times. The gene calls are TRBV5-1 and TRBJ2-5; D is perhaps TRBD2 (6 bases). The V and J ends lost 4 bases and 2 bases respectively, with 15 bases between them. The CDR3 extends over 15 amino acids. From germline, CDR1 is SGHRS and CDR2 YFSETQ. The DNA of the CDR3 is TGCGCCAGCAGCGTTATGGGACTCCCACAAGAGACCCAGTACTTC. Translating it yields CASSVMGLPQETQYF.

The chain links TRBV28 to TRBJ1-1, with D tentatively TRBD1 (6 bases). Deletions cut 2 bases from V and 3 bases from J, with 10 bases between. The CDR3 has 14 amino acids. Germline CDR1 is MDHEN and CDR2 is SYDVKM. The CDR3 bases are TGTGCCAGCAGTTTAAGGACAGATTACACTGAAGCTTTCTTT. Encoded protein: CASSLRTDYTEAFF.

V and J are TRBV6-1 and TRBJ1-5; possibly TRBD1 for D (5 bases). Looked up from germline, CDR1 is MNHNS and CDR2 is SASEGT. This CDR3 has 14 amino acids. Between the trimmed V and J ends, which lost 6 bases and 3 bases, there was a span of 12 bases. This CDR3 reads CASSGRGINQPQHF. The CDR3 DNA reads as TGTGCCAGCAGCGGACGGGGGATCAATCAGCCCCAGCATTTT.

The chain uses TRBV7-9 and TRBJ2-3; 12 bases match TRBD2. This CDR3 comprises 17 residues. CDR1 and CDR2 (germline): SEHNR, FQNEAQ (reference sequence). With 5 bases clipped from V and 3 bases from J, the junction kept 9 bases outside the gene matches. CDR3 in amino acids: CASSKPSGRAGTDTQYF. The CDR3 DNA sequence: TGTGCCAGCAGCAAACCTAGCGGGAGGGCCGGAACAGATACGCAGTATTTT.

J is TRBJ1-1 and V is TRBV5-1, with D possibly matching TRBD1 (5 bases). V was pared by 1 base and J by 4 bases, with 14 bases between. Germline-derived CDR1 and CDR2 are SGHRS and YFSETQ. The CDR3 has 15 amino acids. The CDR3: CASSLLGWGFTEAFF. The CDR3 DNA reads TGCGCCAGCAGCTTGTTAGGATGGGGGTTCACTGAAGCTTTCTTT.

This clone was picked up a small number of times. This chain uses TRBV6-5 with TRBJ1-2; the match to TRBD1 covers 7 bases. The V gene's germline CDR1 is MNHEY and CDR2 SVGAGI. After removal of 5 bases from V and 8 bases from J, the junction contained 8 bases not matched to a gene. This CDR3 is 13 amino acids long. The CDR3 DNA reads as TGTGCCAGCAGTACCCTGACAGGGAGGGGCTACACCTTC. Protein product: CASSTLTGRGYTF.

V gene TRBV7-2 combines with J gene TRBJ2-1; TRBD2 agrees at 15 bases. The trim removed 3 bases at V and 3 bases at J, leaving 0 bases unmatched. Germline loops: CDR1 SGHTA, CDR2 FQGNSA. The CDR3 has 16 amino acids. This CDR3 reads CASSLGLAGGYNEQFF. The DNA for the CDR3 is TGTGCCAGCAGCTTGGGACTAGCGGGAGGCTACAATGAGCAGTTCTTC.

As to this clone: Other nucleotide sequences in the sample specify the same CDR3. V gene TRBV28 combines with J gene TRBJ2-7; D is possibly TRBD1 (6 bases). This CDR3 has 13 residues. Germline CDR1 and CDR2: MDHEN and SYDVKM. With 2 bases removed from V and 4 bases from J, the gap between germline ends came to 9 bases. CDR3 bases: TGTGCCAGCAGTTTACCCCAGGGGTACGAGCAGTACTTC. It translates to CASSLPQGYEQYF.

This chain joins TRBV6-1 and TRBJ1-5, with a tentative D call TRBD1 (6 bases). Per the germline V gene, CDR1 is MNHNS and CDR2 is SASEGT. Between the trimmed V and J ends, which lost 3 bases and 0 bases, there was a span of 12 bases. The CDR3 covers 16 residues. The CDR3 sequence is CASSDLTGNSNQPQHF. DNA of the CDR3: TGTGCCAGCAGTGACTTAACAGGGAATAGCAATCAGCCCCAGCATTTT.

The chain has TRBV7-2 and TRBJ1-5; D possibly corresponds to TRBD1 (6 bases). V was shortened by 5 bases and J by 11 bases, with 13 bases between the two germline ends. The CDR3 consists of 12 residues. The germline V gene encodes CDR1 SGHTA and CDR2 FQGNSA. Here the CDR3 DNA reads TGTGCCAGCAGCCACCCAAACAGGGCCCAGCATTTT. This gives the protein CASSHPNRAQHF.

This clone was counted a few times. This chain links TRBV6-5 with TRBJ2-5; a weak D match, TRBD1 (7 bases). Trimming took off 4 bases at V and 2 bases at J, with 17 bases between the two ends. Germline V lookup: CDR1 MNHEY, CDR2 SVGAGI. The CDR3 sequence is 16 residues long. The CDR3 DNA follows: TGTGCCAGCAGTTCGAAACCGCAGGGGGGACAAGAGACCCAGTACTTC. Translating it yields CASSSKPQGGQETQYF.

For this clone: The sample contains more than one DNA sequence encoding this CDR3. This sequence joins TRBV19 and TRBJ2-2, with D maybe TRBD2 (5 bases). In germline, CDR1 is LNHDA, CDR2 SQIVND (reference sequence). V lost 8 bases and J lost 6, with 10 bases in between. The CDR3 is 12 amino acids. In DNA, the CDR3 is TGTGCCAGTTCTATGGAGGCCGGGGAGCTGTTTTTT. Protein product: CASSMEAGELFF. Full variable domain (rest looked up from reference TRBV19 and TRBJ2-2): DGGITQSPKYLFRKEGQNVTLSCEQNLNHDAMYWYRQDPGQGLRLIYYSQIVNDFQKGDIAEGYSVSREKKESFPLTVTSAQKNPTAFYLCASSMEAGELFFGEGSRLTVL.

The chain uses TRBV10-3 and TRBJ2-7; 8 bases line up with TRBD2. In germline, CDR1 is ENHRY, CDR2 SYGVKD. The CDR3 is 17 residues long. Germline trimming cut 10 bases from V and 2 bases from J; bases unmatched to any gene: 19. CDR3 sequence (DNA): TGTGCCACCGCCCGCAAGGGTAGCGGGACTTCGACCTACGAGCAGTACTTC. Protein product: CATARKGSGTSTYEQYF.

The V gene is TRBV7-8, the J gene TRBJ2-7; TRBD2 matches 14 bases. Germline V gene lookup returns CDR1 SGHVS and CDR2 FQNEAQ. J was trimmed by 4 bases and V by 5 bases; bases with no gene match: 7. The CDR3 is made up of 16 amino acids. The CDR3 spells CASSPGTSGRYYEQYF. In nucleotides, the CDR3 is TGTGCCAGCAGCCCAGGGACTAGCGGGAGATATTACGAGCAGTACTTC.

The chain has TRBV11-3 and TRBJ2-1; 8 bases map to TRBD2. The CDR3 has 15 residues. Trimming cost V 5 bases and J 8 bases; bases outside gene matches: 11. Germline CDR1 reads SGHNT; CDR2 reads YENEEA. The CDR3 loop reads CASSSFPGTRYEQFF. The CDR3 DNA reads as TGTGCCAGCAGCAGTTTCCCCGGGACTAGATATGAGCAGTTCTTC.

As to this clone: This may come from a read error, since a much larger clone is one base off. V is TRBV7-9 and J is TRBJ2-5; possibly TRBD1 or TRBD2 for D (5 bases each). CDR1 and CDR2 (germline): SEHNR, FQNEAQ (reference sequence). V lost 2 bases, J lost 5 bases, and 6 bases lay in between. This CDR3 spans 12 amino acids. CDR3 nucleotides: TGTGCCAGCAGCTTATGGGGGGAGACCCAGTACTTC. It yields the protein CASSLWGETQYF.

V gene TRBV4-1 combines with J gene TRBJ2-7; 10 positions agree with TRBD1. The CDR3 length is 16 residues. Germline V gives CDR1 MGHRA, CDR2 YSYEKL. V shed 0 bases, J shed 5 bases, and the junction held 7 bases outside the gene matches. Written as DNA, the CDR3 is TGCGCCAGCAGCCAAGATCTGGACAGGGGGTTCAACGAGCAGTACTTC. It specifies CASSQDLDRGFNEQYF.

This clone was counted a few times. The CDR3 protein is CASSASGGRNQPQHF. The CDR3 DNA follows: TGTGCCAGCAGTGCGTCAGGGGGCAGGAATCAGCCCCAGCATTTT. The V and J genes are TRBV2 and TRBJ1-5, with 8 bases fitting TRBD1. The CDR3 has 15 amino acids. Germline CDR1 and CDR2: SNHLY and FYNNEI. V lost 4 bases, J lost 4 bases, and 6 bases stayed unmatched. Supplemented by reference TRBV2 and TRBJ1-5, the full variable domain reads EPEVTQTPSHQVTQMGQEVILRCVPISNHLYFYWYRQILGQKVEFLVSFYNNEISEKSEIFDDQFSVERPDGSNFTLKIRSTKLEDSAMYFCASSASGGRNQPQHFGDGTRLSIL.

CDR3 residues: CASSGSGGVWTQYF. DNA for the CDR3: TGTGCCAGCAGCGGGTCAGGGGGAGTGTGGACCCAGTACTTC. The chain has TRBV9 and TRBJ2-5; 7 bases fit TRBD1. The ends lost 3 bases at V and 7 bases at J; junction bases unmatched: 9. There are 14 residues in the CDR3. Germline V lookup: CDR1 SGDLS, CDR2 YYNGEE.

V gene TRBV2 combines with J gene TRBJ1-1; D remains ambiguous. The germline V gene has CDR1 SNHLY and CDR2 FYNNEI. This CDR3 comprises 14 residues. V was cut by 6 bases and J by 4 bases, with 15 bases left in between. The CDR3 bases are TGTGCCAGCAGAGGAGTAAGTCGGGCCACTGAAGCTTTCTTT. Amino acids: CASRGVSRATEAFF.